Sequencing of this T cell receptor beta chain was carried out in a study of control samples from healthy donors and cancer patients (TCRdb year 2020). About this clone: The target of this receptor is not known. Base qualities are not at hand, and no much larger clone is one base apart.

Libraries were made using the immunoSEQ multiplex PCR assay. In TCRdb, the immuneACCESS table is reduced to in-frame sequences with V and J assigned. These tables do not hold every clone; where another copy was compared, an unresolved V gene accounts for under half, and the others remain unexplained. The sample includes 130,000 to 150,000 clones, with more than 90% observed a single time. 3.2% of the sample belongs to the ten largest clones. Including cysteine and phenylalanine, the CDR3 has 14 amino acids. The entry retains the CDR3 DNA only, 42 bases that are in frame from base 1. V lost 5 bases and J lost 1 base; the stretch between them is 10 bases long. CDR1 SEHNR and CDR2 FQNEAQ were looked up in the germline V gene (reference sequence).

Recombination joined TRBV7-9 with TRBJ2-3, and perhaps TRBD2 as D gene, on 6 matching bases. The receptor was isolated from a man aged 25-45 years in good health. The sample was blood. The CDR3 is CASSPERGTDTQYF. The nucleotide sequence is TGTGCCAGCAGCCCGGAGCGGGGCACAGATACGCAGTATTTT.